Given below is one T cell receptor beta chain in context. Its antigen is not known. V was cut by 7 bases and J by 4 bases, with 5 bases left in between. The CDR3 sequence is 10 residues long. Germline V gene data show CDR1 as SQVTM and CDR2 as ANQGSEA. This sample stems from a study of CD8 T cells in ankylosing spondylitis. General study points: Clones linked to disease were reported to show significant enrichment in matched ankylosing spondylitis synovial fluid. For ankylosing spondylitis blood, a TCR beta motif of eight or nine highly homologous variants appeared characteristic.

TCRdb reprocessed the 5' RACE reads with MiXCR, giving one entry per CDR3 protein. The sample includes around 250,000 distinct CDR3 sequences, about 10% of them seen just once. The sequence was obtained from a male donor with ankylosing spondylitis or in good health (not recorded which). This chain uses TRBV29-1 with TRBJ2-1, with D possibly being TRBD1 or TRBD2 (5 bases each). Sequencing was carried out using blood, either unsorted or a sorted T cell fraction (not recorded which). Written as DNA, the CDR3 is TGCAGCGGGGGGTACAATGAGCAGTTCTTC. Amino acids: CSGGYNEQFF.